These 30 T cell receptor beta chains were all obtained from the same sample, sequenced in a study of spatial heterogeneity in lung cancer (dated 2019 in TCRdb). The study at large found these results: The tumor nonsynonymous mutation count correlated with the number of expanded intratumoral alpha and beta TCRs.

This sample's time point label indicates: sample taken at primary tumor resection. To prepare the library, 5' RACE was applied. Sequenced on a NextSeq 500. Starting from the raw public reads, TCRdb applied fastp trimming at Q25, assembled clones with MiXCR and retained in-frame beta chains. Each entry merges the rows of one CDR3 protein and shows their most common DNA and genes. For this sample there are some 100,000 distinct CDR3 sequences; nearly 4.5% appear just once. The ten largest clones represent around 21% of the sample. Their cognate antigens are unknown. This specimen consisted of lung tumor tissue, obtained at surgery. Receptors originate from a male donor with early-stage non-small cell lung cancer.

This clonotype was seen repeatedly, ten times or more. This sequence joins TRBV4-1 and TRBJ2-3, with D unclear. Per germline, CDR1 MGHRA and CDR2 YSYEKL. V was cut by 0 bases and J by 2 bases, with 15 bases left in between. The CDR3 covers 17 residues. The CDR3 here is CASSQDTEPVHTDTQYF. Written as DNA, the CDR3 is TGCGCCAGCAGCCAAGATACTGAACCGGTCCACACAGATACGCAGTATTTT.

This clonotype was detected many times. This CDR3 reads CASSLVGALNTEAFF. The CDR3 DNA reads TGCGCCAGCAGCTTGGTTGGGGCGTTAAACACTGAAGCTTTCTTT. The V gene is TRBV5-1, the J gene TRBJ1-1; a weak D match, TRBD1 (5 bases). CDR1 SGHRS and CDR2 YFSETQ come from the germline V gene. CDR3 size: 15 residues. Trimming stripped 0 bases from V and 2 bases from J, with 11 bases between.

This clonotype has at least ten counts. The chain joins TRBV2 to TRBJ1-1; no firm D call. The CDR3 covers 11 residues. The germline CDR1 and CDR2 sequences are SNHLY and FYNNEI. The V gene lost 7 bases and the J gene lost 9 bases, with 12 bases spanning the gap. In nucleotides, the CDR3 is TGTGCCAGCATCCTGGTTAGCAAAGCTTTCTTT. Translation: CASILVSKAFF. Full variable domain (rest looked up from reference TRBV2 and TRBJ1-1): EPEVTQTPSHQVTQMGQEVILRCVPISNHLYFYWYRQILGQKVEFLVSFYNNEISEKSEIFDDQFSVERPDGSNFTLKIRSTKLEDSAMYFCASILVSKAFFGQGTRLTVV.

This clonotype was detected ten times or more. The chain has TRBV5-1 and TRBJ2-1; possibly TRBD2 for D (6 bases). Looked up from germline, CDR1 is SGHRS and CDR2 is YFSETQ. Trimming stripped 4 bases from V and 7 bases from J, with 12 bases between. The CDR3 consists of 13 residues. CDR3 in amino acids: CASSLGTSNEQFF. CDR3 sequence (DNA): TGCGCCAGCAGCCTGGGGACTTCGAATGAGCAGTTCTTC.

This clonotype has a count of ten or more. Here the CDR3 DNA reads TGTGCCAGCAGTTCCCTAGCGGGAAAGGGGGGCATTCAGTACTTC. Encoded protein: CASSSLAGKGGIQYF. J is TRBJ2-4 and V is TRBV12-3 or TRBV12-4, with TRBD2 identical over 9 bases. After removal of 4 bases from V and 9 bases from J, the junction contained 10 bases not matched to a gene. The CDR3 contains 15 residues.

This clonotype was seen many times. The V gene is TRBV7-2, the J gene TRBJ1-1; D is unclear. Germline V lookup: CDR1 SGHTA, CDR2 FQGNSA. Trimming took 3 bases from V and 5 from J, leaving 4 bases between them. The CDR3 loop spans 11 amino acids. The CDR3 loop reads CASSFDTEAFF. The CDR3 DNA reads TGTGCCAGCAGCTTTGATACTGAAGCTTTCTTT.

This clonotype was seen at least ten times. The chain carries TRBV12-3 or TRBV12-4 and TRBJ1-2; D gene ambiguous. CDR3 length: 11 residues. The germline V and J ends were trimmed by 1 base and 10 bases, with 7 bases remaining between them. DNA of the CDR3: TGTGCCAGCAGTTTAGGGCAGTCCTACACCTTC. Translated, it gives CASSLGQSYTF.

The rearrangement uses TRBV20-1 and TRBJ2-7; D is perhaps TRBD2 (6 bases). Trimming removed 4 bases at V and 2 bases at J, with 15 bases between. The germline gives CDR1 DFQATT, CDR2 SNEGSKA (reference sequence). The CDR3 totals 14 residues. CDR3 sequence (DNA): TGCAGTGCTACAAGACTAGTGCCAACCTACGAGCAGTACTTC. Translating it yields CSATRLVPTYEQYF.

This clonotype was detected ten times or more. V is TRBV27 and J is TRBJ1-3, with D uncertain. In germline, CDR1 is MNHEY, CDR2 SMNVEV (reference sequence). V was clipped by 6 bases and J by 10 bases, with 16 bases between them. The CDR3 consists of 13 residues. The CDR3 loop is CASRARVGLTIYF. The CDR3 coding sequence is TGTGCCAGCAGGGCTCGGGTCGGGTTAACCATATATTTT.

This clonotype has a count of ten or more. This chain joins TRBV10-3 and TRBJ2-3, with 7 bases that match TRBD2. The CDR3 is 17 amino acids. From germline, CDR1 is ENHRY and CDR2 SYGVKD. Germline trimming cut 4 bases from V and 0 bases from J; bases unmatched to any gene: 10. CDR3 nucleotide sequence: TGTGCCATCAGTGTTCCACCCCGAGCGGGAAGCACAGATACGCAGTATTTT. Its translation is CAISVPPRAGSTDTQYF.

This clonotype occurred many times. This sequence joins TRBV10-3 and TRBJ2-1; weak D call: TRBD1 (5 bases). This CDR3 region has 15 residues. V was clipped by 0 bases and J by 9 bases, with 15 bases between them. Germline values: CDR1 ENHRY, CDR2 SYGVKD. The CDR3 sequence is CAISESGPQFSEQFF. CDR3 DNA: TGTGCCATCAGTGAGTCGGGGCCCCAGTTTAGTGAGCAGTTCTTC.

This chain joins TRBV14 and TRBJ2-3, with TRBD2 matching over 12 bases. Germline trimming cut 1 base from V and 6 bases from J; bases unmatched to any gene: 8. Germline CDR1 reads SGHDN; CDR2 reads FVKESK. CDR3 length equals 17 residues. CDR3 coding DNA: TGTGCCAGCAGCCAAGCTCGACTAGCGGGAGACCGTGATACGCAGTATTTT. Translation gives CASSQARLAGDRDTQYF.

There are many counts of this clonotype. The rearrangement uses TRBV4-1 and TRBJ2-1, with 8 bases fitting TRBD2. The germline CDR1 and CDR2 sequences are MGHRA and YSYEKL. The CDR3 totals 15 residues. V was clipped by 6 bases and J by 4 bases; unmatched bases: 8. This CDR3 reads CASRGTSGAYNEQFF. DNA of the CDR3: TGCGCCAGCAGGGGTACTAGCGGAGCATACAATGAGCAGTTCTTC.

This clonotype was detected many times. The rearrangement joins TRBV3-1 to TRBJ2-1; D not resolved. V was cut by 1 base and J by 12 bases, with 13 bases left in between. The CDR3 length is 13 residues. CDR1 LGHDT and CDR2 YNNKEL come from the germline V gene (reference sequence). The CDR3 here is CASSQVPLSGQFF. The CDR3 nucleotides read TGTGCCAGCAGCCAAGTCCCACTATCGGGGCAGTTCTTC.

This clonotype was seen ten or more times. This chain connects TRBV28 to TRBJ2-3, with unresolved D. V lost 6 bases to trimming and J lost 4 bases, with 14 bases between them. CDR3 length: 14 residues. Germline CDR1 reads MDHEN; CDR2 reads SYDVKM. CDR3 DNA sequence: TGTGCCAGCAGCAAGCTCGAGAGTCCAGATACGCAGTATTTT. It specifies CASSKLESPDTQYF.

This clonotype was observed at least ten times. The CDR3 coding sequence is TGTGCCAGCAGCTTGGCGGGAGCACAAGAGACCCAGTACTTC. This encodes CASSLAGAQETQYF. This chain connects TRBV5-5 to TRBJ2-5; the D gene is possibly TRBD2 (6 bases). Germline V CDR1 and CDR2: SGHKS, YYEKEE (reference sequence). This CDR3 region has 14 residues. Trimming stripped 0 bases from V and 2 bases from J, with 8 bases between.

The table lists this clonotype with a few counts. V and J are TRBV6-1 and TRBJ2-5; possibly TRBD1 for D (5 bases). V lost 6 bases to trimming and J lost 5 bases, with 13 bases between them. The germline CDR1 and CDR2 sequences are MNHNS and SASEGT. There are 13 residues in the CDR3. In DNA, the CDR3 is TGTGCCAGCAGAGAATCAGGGCACGAGACCCAGTACTTC. The encoded protein is CASRESGHETQYF.

This clonotype was seen many times. The chain is built from TRBV19 and TRBJ2-3; TRBD2 is a possible D gene (6 bases). This CDR3 has 15 residues. Germline V lookup: CDR1 LNHDA, CDR2 SQIVND (reference sequence). Trimming removed 6 bases at V and 2 bases at J, with 15 bases between. The CDR3 bases are TGTGCCAGTAGAAACGGCGGGGTTAACACAGATACGCAGTATTTT. It yields the protein CASRNGGVNTDTQYF.

By share, this clonotype ranks as medium-sized. The chain couples TRBV4-1 to TRBJ2-5, with D unclear. The germline V gene encodes CDR1 MGHRA and CDR2 YSYEKL. There are 14 residues in the CDR3. The V gene lost 2 bases and the J gene lost 1 base, with 8 bases spanning the gap. CDR3 DNA: TGCGCCAGCAGCCAACATAGACCCCAAGAGACCCAGTACTTC. Residues: CASSQHRPQETQYF.

This clonotype was observed at least ten times. The genes are TRBV14 and TRBJ2-3; D call uncertain. The CDR3 is 14 amino acids. Trimming removed 1 base at V and 2 bases at J, with 7 bases between. CDR1 is SGHDN and CDR2 is FVKESK in the germline V gene. Here the CDR3 DNA reads TGTGCCAGCAGCCAAGCGGGCTTCACAGATACGCAGTATTTT. It yields the protein CASSQAGFTDTQYF. Full variable domain (rest looked up from reference TRBV14 and TRBJ2-3): EAGVTQFPSHSVIEKGQTVTLRCDPISGHDNLYWYRRVMGKEIKFLLHFVKESKQDESGMPNNRFLAERTGGTYSTLKVQPAELEDSGVYFCASSQAGFTDTQYFGPGTRLTVL.

At least ten counts were recorded for this clonotype. The chain carries TRBV27 and TRBJ2-3; D remains ambiguous. V was clipped by 2 bases and J by 0 bases, with 6 bases between them. Germline lookup yields CDR1 MNHEY and CDR2 SMNVEV (reference sequence). This CDR3 is built from 14 residues. DNA for the CDR3: TGTGCCAGCAGTTTAGGGCGGAGCACAGATACGCAGTATTTT. It specifies CASSLGRSTDTQYF.

This clonotype came up many times. V gene TRBV29-1 combines with J gene TRBJ2-1; 7 positions match TRBD2. This CDR3 region has 11 residues. J was trimmed by 10 bases and V by 8 bases; bases with no gene match: 8. The germline V gene has CDR1 SQVTM and CDR2 ANQGSEA. CDR3 protein: CSSDGGGEQFF. The CDR3 DNA reads as TGCAGCTCCGACGGGGGAGGGGAGCAGTTCTTC.

The V call is TRBV12-3 or TRBV12-4, the J call TRBJ2-7, with unresolved D. With 6 bases removed from V and 2 bases from J, the gap between germline ends came to 14 bases. The CDR3 is 14 amino acids. CDR3 nucleotides: TGTGCCAGCAGCTTTCAAATCAGAGCCTACGAGCAGTACTTC. Its translation is CASSFQIRAYEQYF.

This clonotype occurred many times. The chain couples TRBV12-3 or TRBV12-4 to TRBJ2-1; D could derive from TRBD1 or TRBD2 (5 bases each). The CDR3 runs to 13 residues. The V gene lost 5 bases and the J gene lost 8 bases, with 13 bases spanning the gap. The CDR3 DNA sequence: TGTGCCAGCAGTGAGGGACGCGCTCATGAGCAGTTCTTC. It yields the protein CASSEGRAHEQFF.

Ten or more counts support this clonotype. The V call is TRBV29-1, the J call TRBJ1-1, with TRBD1 as a possible D gene (5 bases). This CDR3 is built from 12 residues. The V gene lost 4 bases and the J gene lost 6 bases, with 12 bases spanning the gap. Germline values: CDR1 SQVTM, CDR2 ANQGSEA. For the CDR3, the DNA is TGCAGCGTTGTAAGAGGGGTGGCTGAAGCTTTCTTT. It yields the protein CSVVRGVAEAFF.

In its sample, this clonotype was seen many times. The rearrangement joins TRBV15 to TRBJ1-4, with TRBD1 as a possible D gene (6 bases). The germline gives CDR1 LNHNV, CDR2 YYDKDF (reference sequence). V was shortened by 3 bases and J by 6 bases, with 20 bases between the two germline ends. This CDR3 contains 17 residues. CDR3 residues: CATSRTRKGTRYEKLFF. The CDR3, as DNA: TGTGCCACCAGCAGGACGAGGAAAGGGACAAGATATGAAAAACTGTTTTTT.

This clonotype was recorded many times. The chain joins TRBV12-3 or TRBV12-4 to TRBJ1-5, with no clear D. Trimming pared 5 bases from V and 5 bases from J, leaving 10 bases between. The CDR3 has 13 amino acids. The CDR3 nucleotides are TGTGCCAGCAGTCCCAATGGGCATCAGCCCCAGCATTTT. Amino acids: CASSPNGHQPQHF.

This clonotype has more than one count but fewer than ten. The chain joins TRBV28 to TRBJ1-1, with 9 bases aligning to TRBD1. Germline V gives CDR1 MDHEN, CDR2 SYDVKM. CDR3 length: 13 amino acids. With V trimmed by 6 bases and J by 9 bases, 8 bases remained unmatched. CDR3 DNA: TGTGCCAGCAGCACCCCGGGACAGGGACAAGCTTTCTTT. Translated: CASSTPGQGQAFF. The whole variable domain, filled in from reference TRBV28 and TRBJ1-1, reads DVKVTQSSRYLVKRTGEKVFLECVQDMDHENMFWYRQDPGLGLRLIYFSYDVKMKEKGDIPEGYSVSREKKERFSLILESASTNQTSMYLCASSTPGQGQAFFGQGTRLTVV.

This clonotype has ten or more counts. The chain uses TRBV2 and TRBJ2-4; TRBD1 matches at 7 bases. Germline CDR1 SNHLY, CDR2 FYNNEI. The ends lost 6 bases at V and 0 bases at J; junction bases unmatched: 8. The CDR3 sequence is 16 residues long. CDR3 sequence reads: CASRFTGALAKNIQYF. In DNA, the CDR3 is TGTGCCAGCAGATTCACAGGGGCGTTAGCCAAAAACATTCAGTACTTC.

This clonotype was seen more than once but under ten times. The J gene is TRBJ1-1, the V gene TRBV14, with a possible D match to TRBD1 (6 bases). Germline V gene data show CDR1 as SGHDN and CDR2 as FVKESK. V was pared by 4 bases and J by 5 bases, with 14 bases between. The CDR3 has 14 residues. The CDR3 DNA sequence: TGTGCCAGCAGCCTCCGGGGGCCGGGTACTGAAGCTTTCTTT. The encoded protein is CASSLRGPGTEAFF.